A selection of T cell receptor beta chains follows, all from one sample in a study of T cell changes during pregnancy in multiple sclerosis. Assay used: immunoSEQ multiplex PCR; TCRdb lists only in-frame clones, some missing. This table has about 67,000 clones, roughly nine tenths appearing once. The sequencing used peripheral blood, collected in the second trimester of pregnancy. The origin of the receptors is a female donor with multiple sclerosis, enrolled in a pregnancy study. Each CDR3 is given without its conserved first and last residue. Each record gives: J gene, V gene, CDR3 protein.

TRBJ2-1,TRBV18,ASSPWDRGDEQF
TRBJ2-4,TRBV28,ASKNLVAGVAKNIQY
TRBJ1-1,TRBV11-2,ASSLDLPWTGNTEAF
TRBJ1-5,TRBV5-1,ASSSEGVHSNQPQH
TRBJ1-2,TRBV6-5,ASTSSVNYGYT
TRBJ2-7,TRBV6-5,ASRSAYEQY
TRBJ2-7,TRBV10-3,AISEEGAFFGRGAYEQY
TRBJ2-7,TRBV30,AWSPGTSSYEQY
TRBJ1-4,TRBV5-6,ASSPTGGHEKLF
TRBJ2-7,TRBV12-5,ASGSSSEQY
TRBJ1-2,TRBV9,ASSPWTGGHGYT
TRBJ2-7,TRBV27,ASSLAWTSYEQY
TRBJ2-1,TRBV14,ASSPWTSGGRYNEQF
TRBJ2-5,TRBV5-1,ASSLASQGGLAGALETQY
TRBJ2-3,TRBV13,ASSLRWTGANTDTQY
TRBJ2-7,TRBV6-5,ASSYSTGGYEQY
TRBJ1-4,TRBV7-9,ASSWGREYEKLF
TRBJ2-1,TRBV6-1,ASSVADSSYNEQF
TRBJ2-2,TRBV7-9,ASSSGAEELF
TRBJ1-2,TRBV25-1,ASFSEISGYGYT
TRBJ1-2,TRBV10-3,AIRGTVLGYGYT
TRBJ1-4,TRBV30,AWSPSTGTRMLGEKLF
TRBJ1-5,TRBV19,ASRLQGFSRPQH
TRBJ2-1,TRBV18,ASSPKGPTSGGFNEQF
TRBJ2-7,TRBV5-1,ASSSGVAYSYEQY
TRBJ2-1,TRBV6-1,ATHERDFYNEQF
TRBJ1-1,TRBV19,ASSIWDSEAF
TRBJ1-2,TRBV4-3,ASSQSDRGGYT
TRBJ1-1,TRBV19,ASSKWQGNTEAF